The 22 T cell receptor beta chains reported below all come from one sample, sequenced in a study of beta chain features in type 1 diabetes. Since all of the isolated RNA was reverse transcribed, expressed TCRB transcripts were what got sequenced. Clones were sequenced by immunoSEQ multiplex PCR, and TCRdb holds only the in-frame ones, with some missing. The table lists about 620,000 clones, around 15% of them singletons, with approximately 0.099% in the top ten. Source material: naive CD4+ T cells from blood. These receptor sequences come from a man younger than 35 in good health.

The chain employs TRBV9 and TRBJ1-3; the D gene is possibly TRBD1 (6 bases). Germline assignment: CDR1 SGDLS and CDR2 YYNGEE. V lost 0 bases to trimming and J lost 4 bases, with 8 bases between them. This CDR3 spans 14 amino acids. CDR3 region: CASSVAGAGNTIYF. The CDR3 DNA follows: TGTGCCAGCAGCGTAGCAGGGGCAGGAAACACCATATATTTT.

This sequence joins TRBV7-2 and TRBJ2-7; 12 bases agree with TRBD2. Germline CDR1 and CDR2: SGHTA and FQGNSA. The junction had 4 bases not matched to a gene; V was cut back by 6 bases and J by 4 bases. The CDR3 has 14 residues. The CDR3 sequence: CASRTTSGGYEQYF. CDR3 nucleotides: TGTGCCAGCAGGACCACTAGCGGGGGGTACGAGCAGTACTTC.

This clone was seen a few times. The CDR3 loop is CASSLNVAVYEQYF. The CDR3 DNA sequence: TGTGCCAGCAGCTTAAATGTCGCAGTCTACGAGCAGTACTTC. The chain links TRBV7-2 to TRBJ2-7; the D is unclear. Trimming shortened V by 2 bases and J by 3 bases, and 11 bases separated the two germline ends. Germline V gene lookup returns CDR1 SGHTA and CDR2 FQGNSA. This CDR3 comprises 14 residues.

The chain couples TRBV5-1 to TRBJ1-1; D gene ambiguous. CDR1 and CDR2 (germline): SGHRS, YFSETQ. The ends were cut back, 0 bases at V and 0 bases at J, with 9 bases in the middle. The length of the CDR3 is 15 residues. The CDR3 nucleotides read TGCGCCAGCAGCTTGGACGCGGGGTTGAACACTGAAGCTTTCTTT. Encoded protein: CASSLDAGLNTEAFF.

CDR3 bases: TGTGCCAGCAGCGTAGGGATCAGCACAGATACGCAGTATTTT. As protein: CASSVGISTDTQYF. The V gene is TRBV9, the J gene TRBJ2-3, with D hard to call. This CDR3 contains 14 residues. Trimming removed 0 bases from V and 0 bases from J, with 5 bases in between. Germline CDR1 SGDLS, CDR2 YYNGEE. The full variable domain, its missing parts supplied by reference TRBV9 and TRBJ2-3, is DSGVTQTPKHLITATGQRVTLRCSPRSGDLSVYWYQQSLDQGLQFLIQYYNGEERAKGNILERFSAQQFPDLHSELNLSSLELGDSALYFCASSVGISTDTQYFGPGTRLTVL.

This clone appeared a few times. V gene TRBV4-2 combines with J gene TRBJ1-2, with 7 bases that match TRBD1. The CDR3 covers 16 residues. CDR1 and CDR2 (germline): LGHNA, YNFKEQ. V lost 1 base, J lost 5 bases, and 10 bases stayed unmatched. Written as DNA, the CDR3 is TGTGCCAGCAGCCAAGTAACAGACAGGGTCCGGTATGGCTACACCTTC. This codes for CASSQVTDRVRYGYTF.

The chain carries TRBV5-6 and TRBJ1-1, with D tentatively TRBD1 (5 bases). Germline V lookup: CDR1 SGHDT, CDR2 YYEEEE. V lost 2 bases, J lost 4 bases, and 9 bases lay in between. This CDR3 comprises 13 residues. The CDR3 DNA reads as TGTGCCAGCAGCTTAGTAGGGACCACTGAAGCTTTCTTT. As protein: CASSLVGTTEAFF.

This clone turned up a few times. This chain uses TRBV6-5 with TRBJ1-3, with D unclear. The CDR3 is made up of 16 amino acids. Trimming removed 2 bases from V and 0 bases from J, with 11 bases in between. Germline V gene lookup returns CDR1 MNHEY and CDR2 SVGAGI. CDR3 residues: CASSYRGPRSGNTIYF. CDR3 bases: TGTGCCAGCAGTTACCGAGGGCCACGCTCTGGAAACACCATATATTTT.

V is TRBV7-3 and J is TRBJ2-1; D gene ambiguous. Germline V lookup: CDR1 SGHTA, CDR2 FQGTGA. Trimming took 5 bases from V and 5 from J, leaving 16 bases between them. The CDR3 is 15 amino acids. The CDR3 here is CASSPSRAIHNEQFF. The CDR3 coding sequence is TGTGCCAGCAGCCCAAGCCGGGCCATCCACAATGAGCAGTTCTTC.

This clone was counted a few times. The CDR3, as DNA: TGTGCCAGCAGCTTAGCCGACAGGGACATGGTTGGCTACACCTTC. Its translation is CASSLADRDMVGYTF. The J gene is TRBJ1-2, the V gene TRBV7-9; the match to TRBD1 covers 7 bases. V shed 0 bases and J 7 bases; nucleotides not matched to a gene: 8. The CDR3 is made up of 15 amino acids. Germline V lookup: CDR1 SEHNR, CDR2 FQNEAQ (reference sequence).

There are a few counts of this clone. The chain employs TRBV7-9 and TRBJ1-2, with a weak D call TRBD1 (5 bases). The CDR3 contains 14 residues. The V end lost 1 base, the J end lost 4 bases, and 10 bases lay between the germline ends. Germline V gene lookup returns CDR1 SEHNR and CDR2 FQNEAQ (reference sequence). The CDR3 region has the DNA TGTGCCAGCAGCTTAGAGGAGGGACCCTATGGCTACACCTTC. Its protein product is CASSLEEGPYGYTF.

This clone has just a few counts. The J gene is TRBJ2-6, the V gene TRBV19; D not resolved. The CDR3 runs to 15 residues. Germline V gives CDR1 LNHDA, CDR2 SQIVND (reference sequence). V lost 5 bases to trimming and J lost 0 bases, with 8 bases between them. CDR3 amino acids: CASSAQHSGANVLTF. The DNA for the CDR3 is TGTGCCAGTAGTGCACAGCACTCTGGGGCCAACGTCCTGACTTTC.

The genes are TRBV14 and TRBJ2-2; 8 positions agree with TRBD2. The germline V gene has CDR1 SGHDN and CDR2 FVKESK. The CDR3 has 13 residues. With 11 bases clipped from V and 5 bases from J, the junction kept 7 bases outside the gene matches. The CDR3 DNA follows: TGTGCCGCCCAGAGCGGGGGTACCGGGGAGCTGTTTTTT. Amino acid sequence: CAAQSGGTGELFF.

There are a few counts of this clone. The chain joins TRBV27 to TRBJ2-3, with D perhaps TRBD1 or TRBD2 (5 bases each). Trimming removed 1 base from V and 3 bases from J, with 11 bases in between. The CDR3 is 15 amino acids. The V gene's germline CDR1 is MNHEY and CDR2 SMNVEV (reference sequence). The CDR3 DNA is TGTGCCAGCAGTTTATACTCAGGGAGTACAGATACGCAGTATTTT. As protein: CASSLYSGSTDTQYF.

This chain links TRBV2 with TRBJ2-3, with unresolved D. There are 14 residues in the CDR3. Trimming pared 3 bases from V and 6 bases from J, leaving 13 bases between. Germline V gene sequence: CDR1 SNHLY, CDR2 FYNNEI. The CDR3 nucleotides read TGTGCCAGCAGTGACAGTTCAAGCCATGATACGCAGTATTTT. Amino acids: CASSDSSSHDTQYF.

V is TRBV19 and J is TRBJ2-1; 9 positions agree with TRBD2. Germline V gene sequence: CDR1 LNHDA, CDR2 SQIVND (reference sequence). J gave up 6 bases and V 3 bases, and 6 bases lay outside the gene matches. The CDR3 is made up of 15 amino acids. The chain's CDR3 is CASSIGSGRTNEQFF. The DNA for the CDR3 is TGTGCCAGTAGTATTGGTAGCGGGAGAACCAATGAGCAGTTCTTC.

Only a few counts were recorded for this clone. V gene TRBV9 combines with J gene TRBJ2-5; 7 positions agree with TRBD2. The V segment lost 7 bases and the J segment 1 base; nucleotides outside the gene matches: 4. There are 13 residues in the CDR3. Germline CDR1 is SGDLS and CDR2 is YYNGEE. CDR3 residues: CASASGGQETQYF. CDR3 DNA: TGTGCCAGCGCCTCGGGGGGCCAAGAGACCCAGTACTTC.

Points on this clone: This CDR3 is missing its conserved last phenylalanine or tryptophan, likely due to a read error. It is unclear where the CDR3 begins or ends on the DNA, so no DNA is shown, and the CDR3 is as TCRdb lists it. The J gene is TRBJ2-7, the V gene TRBV3-1 (or the pseudogene TRBV3-2); TRBD1, the table's D call, was not compared with the DNA. 9 amino acids form the CDR3, both terminal residues included. Per the germline V gene, CDR1 is LGHDT and CDR2 is YNNKEL (reference sequence). The CDR3 reads CASSQVSGS.

V is TRBV7-3 and J is TRBJ2-3, with 10 bases aligning to TRBD2. V trimming: 5 bases; J trimming: 2 bases; junction bases outside the gene matches: 7. This CDR3 spans 16 amino acids. From germline, CDR1 is SGHTA and CDR2 FQGTGA. CDR3 DNA sequence: TGTGCCAGCAGCCCGGGACTAGCGAGGGTCACAGATACGCAGTATTTT. Amino acid sequence: CASSPGLARVTDTQYF.

V usage is TRBV20-1 and J usage is TRBJ1-2; possible D gene TRBD1, 5 bases. The CDR3 is 11 residues long. Germline assignment: CDR1 DFQATT and CDR2 SNEGSKA (reference sequence). As DNA, the CDR3 is TGCGGGGGTCGTTCGGCCTATGGCTACACCTTC. Its translation: CGGRSAYGYTF.

This chain uses TRBV7-9 with TRBJ1-2; maybe TRBD1 (6 bases). Trimming removed 7 bases from V and 4 bases from J, with 19 bases in between. The CDR3 covers 15 residues. The germline gives CDR1 SEHNR, CDR2 FQNEAQ (reference sequence). This CDR3 reads CASTLRGGPTYGYTF. DNA for the CDR3: TGTGCCAGCACCTTGAGAGGGGGGCCTACCTATGGCTACACCTTC.

The CDR3 sequence: CASRGIRTNKGGANEKLFF. The CDR3 bases are TGTGCCAGCAGAGGAATCCGGACTAATAAGGGCGGAGCTAATGAAAAACTGTTTTTT. The chain has TRBV11-2 and TRBJ1-4, with D uncertain. Germline assignment: CDR1 SGHAT and CDR2 FQNNGV. V gave up 6 bases and J gave up 3 bases, with 26 bases separating them. The CDR3 contains 19 residues.